The text below deals with one TCR beta chain. The data belong to a study of blood T cell dynamics during melanoma immunotherapy. At the level of the study: Standard first-line treatment here was pembrolizumab or nivolumab plus ipilimumab in metastatic melanoma.

All DNA from each sorted CD8+ subset was loaded. Repertoires were generated with immunoSEQ multiplex PCR, while TCRdb's copy carries only in-frame clones and drops some. The sample contains 1,200 to 1,500 clones, 90% of which appear only once. CDR1 and CDR2 (germline): SGHTA, FQGNSA. The V and J ends lost 4 bases and 4 bases, in that order; junction bases with no gene match: 11. The CDR3 runs to 17 residues. Described time point: pre-treatment baseline. Blood was drawn before treatment and at week 3 after checkpoint blockade. Response was assessed by RECIST 1.1 at 12 weeks, except a couple of rapid progressors.

The receptor was isolated from a human donor with melanoma. The V and J genes are TRBV7-2 and TRBJ1-5; 9 bases align to TRBD1. The sequenced sample was effector memory CD8+ T cells from blood, obtained from a patient treated with checkpoint blockade. CDR3 coding DNA: TGTGCCAGCAGCTATTTGGGACAGGGAGAAATAAATCAGCCCCAGCATTTT. This encodes CASSYLGQGEINQPQHF.